The TCR beta chain described here comes from a study of cytomegalovirus exposure and HLA in healthy donors (dated 2017 in TCRdb). Study-wide context: According to an earlier analysis of 587 of the donors, 150 million to 200 million T cells yielded over 90 million unique TCR beta sequences and approximately 300 Gb of sequence data. An early release that covered more than 550 HLA-typed donors contained approximately 300 gigabases of sequencing data and 80 million or so unique TCR sequences. Of the approximately 370 genotyped donors, more than 75% were placed in the genetic ancestry cluster associated with self-reported Caucasian donors. The study was designed to test whether signatures of past pathogen exposure could be identified by cataloging public T cell receptors. The study used immunosequencing to profile the T cell repertoires of more than 650 subjects and linked those repertoires to cytomegalovirus serostatus. Besides the first cohort of under 700 subjects, a separate validation cohort made up of roughly 120 different subjects was used. The study combined high-throughput TCR immunosequencing, statistical association of individual TCRs with disease status, and machine learning to predict cytomegalovirus infection status. A later analysis re-analyzed previously published TCR beta repertoires from 600 to 850 donors and added high-resolution HLA genotyping to study TCR occurrence patterns. The later analysis used no new phenotypic data to find candidate immune exposures, relying instead on TCR beta sequences and their occurrence across donors. An earlier analysis of approximately 500 of the donors applied high-throughput TCR beta sequencing to assess whether each TCR beta V gene segment acted as functional or pseudogenic. Donor age, sex, ethnicity and CMV serostatus were collected together with the repertoire data. Genome-wide SNP genotypes for about 60% of the roughly 700 donors were used in a later genetic analysis, which treated that subset as a discovery cohort. All discovery cohort repertoires had been generated on a single sequencing platform. HLA typing covered class I and class II loci at four-digit resolution. The number of typed donors differed by locus: roughly 629-630 for A, B, C, DRB1 and DQB1; some 500 for DQA1; about 600 for DPA1; and around 470 for DPB1. About 5 DR-DQ haplotypes were handled as single units for association and clustering, since linkage in the cohort was strong. On average, roughly 250,000 unique TCR beta nucleotide sequences were sequenced per donor among some 420 genotyped donors of the cohort, with roughly 19% of those sequences being non-productive. What the research found in general, with its limitations: In this cohort, only TCR beta chains were sequenced, and detectable features were limited by the absence of alpha or paired-chain data. Roughly uniform sequencing depth across donors was assumed in presence/absence analyses, although this assumption may not hold. The 87-base-pair reads could not distinguish some IMGT-functional V segments, including TRBV6-2 and TRBV6-3, so those segments were excluded. Correlated functional status among segregating V segments might be attributable to linkage disequilibrium, but an unknown experimental factor could not be ruled out. Because HLA typing was unavailable for some donors at each locus, only the typed subset was used in association tests. In both the original and validation cohorts, the classifier was reported to diagnose cytomegalovirus status with high specificity and sensitivity. A later analysis found that TCR association rates varied across HLA loci, with DRB1 alleles showing the most associated TCRs and HLA-C alleles the fewest. In an earlier analysis of some 500 of the donors, most TCR beta V segments were observed in productive rearrangements about 90% or about 30% of the time, broadly matching IMGT annotations. While some public TCRs were present in many individuals, most TCR sequences turned up only very rarely across donors. A later genetic analysis reported fewer N-insertions in productive TCRs among donors in an Asian-associated ancestry cluster than the approximately 700-donor mean. In a later analysis, around 15,000 TCR beta sequences were associated with specific HLA alleles at a false discovery rate of 0.05. For the cohort, immune exposure information was limited to CMV serostatus. The authors suggested that the approach could potentially be extended to other disease states and immunological phenotypes. A further reported finding was that TCR beta sequences accurately predicted the HLA-A and HLA-B alleles for most subjects in the first cohort. A later analysis found that most CMV-associated TCR beta chains appeared HLA-restricted, with HLA associations seemingly driven largely by CMV exposure. According to a later analysis, parvovirus B19, influenza, CMV and Epstein-Barr virus appeared linked to several top co-occurrence clusters. A few of the identified cytomegalovirus-associated TCR beta chains were confirmed in vitro to be specific for cytomegalovirus antigens. Compared with equally common non-associated chains, HLA-associated TCR beta chains in a later analysis were more clonally expanded and had lower generation probabilities. When HLA alleles, especially DR and DQ, strongly co-occurred, attributing TCR associations to individual alleles was difficult. The study listed 150 to 200 TCR beta chains as associated with cytomegalovirus. V-gene and J-gene trimming of TCR beta chains was associated with a missense DCLRE1C variant in a later genetic analysis, and the association was replicated in an independent cohort. About 17 rarely observed V segments, including chromosome 9 orphons, were excluded from the earlier analysis of 550 to 700 of the donors because counts were too low. The sequencing pipeline was judged likely to have produced a cluster of highly shared sequence variants as a technical artifact.

The CDR3 measures 14 amino acids from cysteine to phenylalanine. Solely the CDR3 DNA is kept, with 42 bases framed from the first base. At the junction V is shortened by 5 bases and J by 3 bases; bases outside the gene matches: 4. As encoded in the germline V gene, CDR1 is SGHTA while CDR2 is FQGNSA. The cohort consisted of more than 650 healthy bone marrow donors. At the time of sampling, all cohort members were nominally healthy, though unrecorded immune exposures were likely present. The donor tested CMV seropositive, placing the donor among the 250 to 350 seropositive members of the cohort. Each donor provided a peripheral blood sample, and peripheral blood mononuclear cells were used for TCR beta sequencing. The Qiagen DNeasy Blood Extraction Kit was used to extract genomic DNA from the blood cell samples. To prepare the library, the immunoSEQ multiplex PCR assay was applied. For the multiplex PCR, a mixture combining 60 forward primers for TCR Vbeta segments and 13 reverse primers for TCR Jbeta segments was used. The CDR3 region of rearranged TCR beta genes was amplified from genomic DNA by a multiplex PCR assay. The amplified TCR beta libraries were sequenced on the Illumina HiSeq System as 87-base-pair reads. Processing in the source paper ran as follows. A later analysis counted about 80 million unique TCR beta chains across the 650 to 800 repertoires, and 9 million to 14 million of these chains were shared by at least two donors. To remove PCR and sequencing errors, raw reads were error-corrected and collapsed into unique sequences using a nearest-neighbor algorithm that merged closely related sequences. Alignment of CDR3 sequences to IMGT reference sequences was used to assign V, D and J gene segments. For a sequence to be retained, a match of at least six nucleotides was required to both a V gene segment and a J gene segment. Rearrangements were called productive when the CDR3 lacked stop codons and stayed in frame with V and J; all others were non-productive. CDR3 was defined by IMGT convention, running from the second conserved V-encoded cysteine to the conserved J-encoded phenylalanine. Sequences without an unambiguous match to a single V gene segment were excluded from the earlier analysis of about 600 of the donors. An earlier analysis of some 610 of the donors called V segments functional above 56.7% productive rearrangements and segregating when the between-donor standard deviation exceeded 5%. To diagnose cytomegalovirus status from the catalog of TCR beta chain sequences, a statistical classification framework was built. In a later analysis, V and J genes were assigned by comparing TCR nucleotide sequences against IMGT/GENE-DB human TR gene sequences. Using the TCRdist pipeline, a later analysis assigned CDR3 sequences along with most-parsimonious VDJ recombination scenarios. In a later analysis, each TCR beta chain was defined by its CDR3 amino acid sequence together with its V-gene family, and reads without a unique V-gene family were excluded. As a way to deal with suspected cross-contamination and a sequencing artifact, a later analysis dropped more than 500 nucleotide sequences that were highly shared and had low generation probability. A later analysis calculated a clonal expansion index for each public chain from normalized within-repertoire ranks of inferred template counts. In a later analysis, generation probabilities were computed with a VDJ recombination model fitted to out-of-frame rearrangements, and the resulting probabilities were checked against IGoR. In a later analysis, TCR-TCR, TCR-HLA and TCR-CMV co-occurrence was scored with hypergeometric tests, and a repertoire-size bias correction was applied to TCR pairs. In a later analysis, false discovery rates were estimated by permuting HLA or CMV assignments 20 times. A later analysis grouped co-occurring TCRs with DBSCAN, adding TCRdist sequence similarity when clustering within HLA-allele-positive subsets. Repertoires with fewer than 30,000 or more than 120,000 public chains, plus five repertoires with anomalous nucleotide sharing, were excluded from co-occurrence clustering. TCRdb provides this immuneACCESS table in a form limited to in-frame rearrangements. Some clones are lacking; in checked studies, under half of them reflect an unresolved V gene, and why the rest are absent is not known. D and trimming were read from the DNA, whereas the V and J calls and clone size are those reported in that table. The sample profile shows about 160,000 clones; over 70% of them were found once. The top ten constitute approximately 3.4% of the sample.

On this clone itself: It has no known antigen specificity. It has no much larger one-base neighbor in the sample; base qualities were not kept.

The chain links TRBV7-2 with TRBJ2-1; 7 nucleotides in the junction match TRBD1. Sequencing was done on a sample of PBMCs. This clonotype originated in a woman in her 50s in good health and CMV-seropositive. Here the CDR3 is given as CASSAQGFYNEQFF. The nucleotides are TGTGCCAGCAGCGCACAGGGGTTCTACAATGAGCAGTTCTTC. When the CDR3 is completed using the reference TRBV7-2 and TRBJ2-1 genes on either side, the full variable domain is GAGVSQSPSNKVTEKGKDVELRCDPISGHTALYWYRQSLGQGLEFLIYFQGNSAPDKSGLPSDRFSAERTGGSVSTLTIQRTQQEDSAVYLCASSAQGFYNEQFFGPGTRLTVL.